The next 20 T cell receptor beta chains were all read from a single sample in a study of blood T cell repertoires in COVID-19. The repertoire was sequenced with immunoSEQ multiplex PCR; TCRdb's copy has only in-frame clones and lacks some. The sample holds 77,000 or so clones, around 83% seen once. The sequencing input was peripheral blood. The receptors here all came from a man aged 30 to 45 with COVID-19, enrolled during active disease.

V usage is TRBV6-5 and J usage is TRBJ1-2; D perhaps matches TRBD1 (6 bases). The CDR3 runs to 14 residues. V was shortened by 2 bases and J by 4 bases, with 11 bases between the two germline ends. CDR1 and CDR2 from the germline V gene are MNHEY and SVGAGI. Here the CDR3 reads CASSYRGTRYGYTF. For the CDR3, the DNA is TGTGCCAGCAGTTACCGAGGGACACGCTATGGCTACACCTTC.

The chain links TRBV5-4 to TRBJ2-3; maybe TRBD2 (6 bases). Trimming pared 0 bases from V and 2 bases from J, leaving 13 bases between. This CDR3 has 16 residues. Germline V CDR1 and CDR2: SGHNT, YYREEE (reference sequence). The CDR3 DNA is TGTGCCAGCAGCTTGGCTCCGGGGGATATCACAGATACGCAGTATTTT. Its translation is CASSLAPGDITDTQYF.

V is TRBV14 and J is TRBJ1-2; D remains unclear. Trimming cost V 7 bases and J 4 bases, with 16 bases left between them. Germline V gene lookup returns CDR1 SGHDN and CDR2 FVKESK. The CDR3 runs 14 residues. In DNA, the CDR3 is TGTGCCAGCACCATTACCGGGATCCCCTATGGCTACACCTTC. Translating it yields CASTITGIPYGYTF.

The rearrangement links TRBV7-8 to TRBJ2-3; D may be TRBD2 (6 bases). The CDR3 loop spans 17 amino acids. V dropped 2 bases and J dropped 6 bases, with 21 bases sitting between them. CDR1 is SGHVS, CDR2 FQNEAQ, per germline. CDR3 DNA sequence: TGTGCCAGCAGCTTAAGTGACTGGCTAGCGAGTCCTGATACGCAGTATTTT. It is translated as CASSLSDWLASPDTQYF.

The J gene is TRBJ2-5, the V gene TRBV12-3 or TRBV12-4; D is unresolved. This CDR3 contains 13 residues. Trimming left V 6 bases short and J 4 bases short, with 12 bases between. The CDR3 region has the DNA TGTGCCAGCAGCTTGAGTCGTCTAGAGACCCAGTACTTC. Translated: CASSLSRLETQYF.

The genes are TRBV5-1 and TRBJ1-1; perhaps TRBD1 as D (6 bases). The CDR3 runs to 14 residues. Trimming removed 7 bases from V and 5 bases from J, with 18 bases in between. Germline CDR1 reads SGHRS; CDR2 reads YFSETQ. The CDR3 DNA follows: TGCGCCAGCGCACCCTCGGGGGGGCGGACTGAAGCTTTCTTT. As protein: CASAPSGGRTEAFF.

The chain employs TRBV2 and TRBJ2-2; 11 bases are a match to TRBD2. The CDR3 loop spans 16 amino acids. V dropped 5 bases and J dropped 4; count of bases not matched to a gene: 6. CDR1 SNHLY and CDR2 FYNNEI come from the germline V gene. The CDR3 DNA is TGTGCCAGCAGTTCCCCTAGCGGGAGGTTCACCGGGGAGCTGTTTTTT. It yields the protein CASSSPSGRFTGELFF. The complete variable domain, with remaining parts taken from reference TRBV2 and TRBJ2-2, reads EPEVTQTPSHQVTQMGQEVILRCVPISNHLYFYWYRQILGQKVEFLVSFYNNEISEKSEIFDDQFSVERPDGSNFTLKIRSTKLEDSAMYFCASSSPSGRFTGELFFGEGSRLTVL.

This clone was observed a few times. The V gene is TRBV6-5, the J gene TRBJ2-7; TRBD1 agrees at 8 bases. Germline CDR1 MNHEY, CDR2 SVGAGI. V shed 5 bases, J shed 6 bases, and the junction held 12 bases outside the gene matches. This CDR3 spans 15 amino acids. DNA of the CDR3: TGTGCCAGCAGTCGGGGGACAGGTCGTTCTGGCGAGCAGTACTTC. Translated, it gives CASSRGTGRSGEQYF.

This clone was detected a few times. This chain joins TRBV6-5 and TRBJ1-2; D unresolved. V shed 7 bases and J shed 7 bases, with 16 bases lying between them. The germline V gene encodes CDR1 MNHEY and CDR2 SVGAGI. The CDR3 sequence is 13 residues long. The CDR3 sequence is CASTRAMSGGYTF. For the CDR3, the DNA is TGTGCCAGCACCAGAGCTATGTCAGGTGGCTACACCTTC.

V and J are TRBV6-1 and TRBJ2-7; D might be TRBD1 (5 bases). Per germline, CDR1 MNHNS and CDR2 SASEGT. CDR3 length: 15 residues. Deletions cut 5 bases from V and 2 bases from J, with 16 bases between. CDR3 residues: CASSIPRELPYEQYF. The CDR3 nucleotides read TGTGCCAGCAGTATTCCCAGGGAACTTCCCTACGAGCAGTACTTC.

The CDR3 DNA reads as TGTGCCAGCAGCCGGAGGGGCAATGAGCAGTTCTTC. Translating gives CASSRRGNEQFF. This chain connects TRBV3-1 (or the pseudogene TRBV3-2) to TRBJ2-1; D might be TRBD2 (6 bases). Trimming removed 4 bases from V and 6 bases from J, with 7 bases in between. Germline CDR1 is LGHDT and CDR2 is YNNKEL (reference sequence). There are 12 residues in the CDR3.

The CDR3 protein is CASSPQGVAGATDTQYF. CDR3 in DNA: TGCGCCAGCAGCCCTCAGGGGGTAGCGGGAGCCACAGATACGCAGTATTTT. The V and J genes are TRBV4-3 and TRBJ2-3; 9 bases line up with TRBD2. This CDR3 contains 17 residues. Trimming removed 4 bases from V and 2 bases from J; junction bases left unmatched: 10. Germline values: CDR1 LGHNA, CDR2 YSLEER.

The chain links TRBV3-1 (or the pseudogene TRBV3-2) to TRBJ1-1; D may be TRBD1 (6 bases). In germline, CDR1 is LGHDT, CDR2 YNNKEL (reference sequence). The CDR3 is made up of 14 amino acids. The germline V and J ends were trimmed by 11 bases and 1 base, with 17 bases remaining between them. CDR3 coding DNA: TGTGCCTCCCATAAGGACAGCAAGAACACTGAAGCTTTCTTT. Its protein product is CASHKDSKNTEAFF.

The rearrangement uses TRBV2 and TRBJ2-3; no definite D call. Germline V gene lookup returns CDR1 SNHLY and CDR2 FYNNEI. The ends were cut back, 5 bases at V and 4 bases at J, with 7 bases in the middle. This CDR3 is 12 amino acids long. CDR3 sequence reads: CASSKDSDTQYF. The CDR3 bases are TGTGCCAGCAGTAAAGACTCAGATACGCAGTATTTT.

This clone has only one observation. The chain uses TRBV7-8 and TRBJ1-2, with TRBD1 matching 8 bases. The CDR3 has 14 amino acids. Germline V gives CDR1 SGHVS, CDR2 FQNEAQ. V lost 4 bases, J lost 2 bases, and 3 bases stayed unmatched. CDR3 DNA sequence: TGTGCCAGCAGCTCCAGGGGGCTGAACTATGGCTACACCTTC. This encodes CASSSRGLNYGYTF.

The table lists this clone with a few counts. The chain joins TRBV10-2 to TRBJ2-7; 12 nucleotides line up with TRBD2. Trimming took 10 bases from V and 1 from J; bases not matched to a gene: 5. The germline V gene encodes CDR1 WSHSY and CDR2 SAAADI. The CDR3 runs 14 residues. CDR3 in DNA: TGCGCCACCTCGACTAGCGGGAGTTCCTACGAGCAGTACTTC. Translating gives CATSTSGSSYEQYF.

For this clone: Within the sample, other DNA sequences also encode this same CDR3. The chain recombines TRBV10-3 with TRBJ2-2, with 10 bases lining up with TRBD1. CDR1 ENHRY and CDR2 SYGVKD come from the germline V gene. The CDR3 contains 15 residues. The V gene end was trimmed by 3 bases and the J gene end by 5 bases; junction bases not matched to a gene: 3. The CDR3 coding sequence is TGTGCCATCAGTGAAAGGACAGGGGGTACCGGGGAGCTGTTTTTT. Translating it yields CAISERTGGTGELFF.

This clone was detected once. The chain employs TRBV19 and TRBJ2-1; the match to TRBD2 covers 10 bases. This CDR3 is 17 amino acids long. The germline gives CDR1 LNHDA, CDR2 SQIVND (reference sequence). The ends lost 8 bases at V and 5 bases at J; junction bases unmatched: 15. This CDR3 reads CASGFVASGRFDNEQFF. CDR3 bases: TGTGCCAGTGGTTTTGTGGCTAGCGGGAGATTTGACAATGAGCAGTTCTTC.

The chain recombines TRBV9 with TRBJ1-2, with 9 positions matching TRBD1. Germline V gene sequence: CDR1 SGDLS, CDR2 YYNGEE. Trimming took 4 bases from V and 4 from J; bases not matched to a gene: 8. This CDR3 is 15 amino acids long. The CDR3 reads CASSSHRGRTYGYTF. CDR3 DNA sequence: TGTGCCAGCAGCAGCCACAGGGGGCGGACCTATGGCTACACCTTC. Full variable domain (rest looked up from reference TRBV9 and TRBJ1-2): DSGVTQTPKHLITATGQRVTLRCSPRSGDLSVYWYQQSLDQGLQFLIQYYNGEERAKGNILERFSAQQFPDLHSELNLSSLELGDSALYFCASSSHRGRTYGYTFGSGTRLTVV.

The V gene is TRBV30, the J gene TRBJ1-1, with TRBD1 identical over 7 bases. With V trimmed by 2 bases and J by 3 bases, 6 bases remained unmatched. Germline V gives CDR1 GTSNPN, CDR2 SVGIG (reference sequence). The CDR3 is 14 amino acids. The CDR3 coding sequence is TGTGCCTGGAGTTTAGGACAGGTCGACACTGAAGCTTTCTTT. Encoded protein: CAWSLGQVDTEAFF.